The clone carrying this T cell receptor beta chain was picked up one time. The antigen is undetermined. This specimen belongs to a study of T cells after posttransplantation cyclophosphamide. General observations from the study: Donor CD8+ memory clones often dominated recipient blood repertoires at later times. Blood and skin or GI T cell repertoires showed limited TRB overlap. After PTCy, TRB diversity resembled that of CNI/methotrexate controls.

Treatment was busulfan-fludarabine conditioning, a marrow graft, and cyclophosphamide on days +3 and +4. In germline, CDR1 is SGHVS, CDR2 FQNEAQ. V was shortened by 4 bases and J by 3 bases, with 9 bases between the two germline ends. The CDR3 runs to 13 residues. The repertoire was sequenced with immunoSEQ multiplex PCR; TCRdb's copy has only in-frame clones and lacks some. The profile shows approximately 17,000 clones, around 94% of them singletons. The chain uses TRBV7-8 and TRBJ2-5; TRBD1 is a possible D gene (6 bases). The specimen was CD4+ T cells sorted from blood, collected after allogeneic stem cell transplant with posttransplant cyclophosphamide. The receptor was derived from a male patient aged 55 to 70 who received an allogeneic stem cell transplant from a related donor and was CMV-positive. The graft donor may account for some of the T cells. CDR3 nucleotide sequence: TGTGCCAGCAGCTCGGGACATAAAGAGACCCAGTACTTC. Translating it yields CASSSGHKETQYF.